The T cell receptor beta chain described here comes from a study of post-analysis software for immune sequencing data (dated by TCRdb to about 2015). Concerning the study at large: Recorded disease courses included relapsing-remitting, secondary progressive and progressive-relapsing multiple sclerosis, with some patients lacking subtype annotation. The patient repertoires were set against 10 to 11 previously published healthy control repertoires from donors whose ages ranged from roughly 6 to 25 years. A subset of samples was prepared in parallel using single-end sample barcoding, then pooled and co-amplified after Illumina adapter ligation. The full study reports these points: The control group was slightly older than the multiple sclerosis patient group. Patients showed significantly higher frequencies than controls for about five TRBV segments, among them TRBV5-6, TRBV5-1 and TRBV20-1. When samples were clustered directly using the F measure, samples prepared in the same batch co-clustered strongly, which prompted a batch-effect correction. Significantly lower normalized Chao1 diversity was found in multiple sclerosis patients than in controls, suggesting substantial peripheral T-cell clonal expansion.

To prepare the library, PCR was applied. The sequencing machine was an Illumina HiSeq 2500. Unique molecular identifiers were incorporated into TCR beta cDNA libraries to reduce PCR and sequencing biases. Every 1 to 10 million input T cells yielded roughly 500,000 cDNA molecules, meaning each molecule approximated one T cell. The same protocol used for the earlier healthy control dataset was applied to prepare and sequence the patient libraries. Samples belonging to the same batch were prepared together, multiplexed and sequenced on a shared HiSeq lane. As for the authors' bioinformatics: Raw barcoded reads were processed with MIGEC, discarding single-read molecular identifier groups before consensus assembly and CDR3 extraction. VDJtools was used for post-analysis of the clonotype tables, and diversity was normalized by down-sampling every dataset to the size of the smallest sample. To correct batch-related cross-sample contamination, repertoire overlap clustering matched CDR3 amino acid sequences but not nucleotide sequences. TCRdb reprocessed the public reads (quality trimming at Q25 with fastp, clone calling with MiXCR) and kept in-frame beta chains. Entries that share a CDR3 protein sequence are merged under the most common genes and DNA. The V and J calls follow TCRdb's processing rather than the paper's. The sample profile shows 700,000 to 800,000 distinct CDR3 sequences; 25% to 30% of them were found once. The leading ten clones occupy under 0.7% of the sample.

This clonotype was found a few times. Its specific antigen is unknown. No per-base quality is available; no much larger clone lies one base away. To demonstrate the VDJtools post-analysis software, the study profiled TCR beta repertoires from the peripheral blood of about a dozen young patients with multiple sclerosis. The multiple sclerosis patients were children and adolescents ranging in age from 6 to 15 years. Spanning cysteine to phenylalanine, the CDR3 consists of 14 amino acids. Only the CDR3 DNA is retained, 42 bases long and in frame from the first base. Looking up the germline V gene yields CDR1 SGHVS and CDR2 FNYEAQ.

Recombination connected TRBV7-6 to TRBJ2-4, with no confident D gene call. Matching the DNA end better, TRBJ2-5 makes the J call doubtful. Sequencing was carried out using blood. The sequence came from a girl between 10 and 17 years old with multiple sclerosis. The DNA is TGTGCCAGCAGCTCGTCAGTTGGTGGGGAGACCCAGTACTTC. Its amino acids are CASSSSVGGETQYF.